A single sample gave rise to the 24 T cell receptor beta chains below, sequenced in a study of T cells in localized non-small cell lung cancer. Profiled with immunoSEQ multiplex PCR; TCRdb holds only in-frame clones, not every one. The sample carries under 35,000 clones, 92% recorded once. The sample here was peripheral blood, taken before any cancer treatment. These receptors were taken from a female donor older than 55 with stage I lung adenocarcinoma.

The CDR3 DNA reads TGTGCCAGCAGCTCTCAACAGGGACGGGGGACCCAGTACTTC. It translates to CASSSQQGRGTQYF. The chain carries TRBV2 and TRBJ2-5, with a possible D match to TRBD1 (6 bases). CDR3 length equals 14 residues. Trimming took 6 bases from V and 7 from J, leaving 18 bases between them. Per germline, CDR1 SNHLY and CDR2 FYNNEI.

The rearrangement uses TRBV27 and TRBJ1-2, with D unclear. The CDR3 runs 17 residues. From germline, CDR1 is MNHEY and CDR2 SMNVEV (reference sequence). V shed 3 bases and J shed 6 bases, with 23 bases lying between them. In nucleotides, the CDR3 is TGTGCCAGCAGTTTTTTAAGTTTCCGGGGAAGGGTTAATGGCTACACCTTC. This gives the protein CASSFLSFRGRVNGYTF.

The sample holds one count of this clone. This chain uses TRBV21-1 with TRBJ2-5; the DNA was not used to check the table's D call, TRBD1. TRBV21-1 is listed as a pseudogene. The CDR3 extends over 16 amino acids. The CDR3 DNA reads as TGTGCCAGCAGCAAATTAAAGGGCCAGGGAAAAGAGACCCAGTACTTC. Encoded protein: CASSKLKGQGKETQYF.

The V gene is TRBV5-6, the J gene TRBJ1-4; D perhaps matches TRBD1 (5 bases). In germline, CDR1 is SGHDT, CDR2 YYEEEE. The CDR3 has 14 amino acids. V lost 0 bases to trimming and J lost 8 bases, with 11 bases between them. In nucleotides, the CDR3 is TGTGCCAGCAGCTTGGGAGGGGCCGGGGAAAAACTGTTTTTT. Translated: CASSLGGAGEKLFF.

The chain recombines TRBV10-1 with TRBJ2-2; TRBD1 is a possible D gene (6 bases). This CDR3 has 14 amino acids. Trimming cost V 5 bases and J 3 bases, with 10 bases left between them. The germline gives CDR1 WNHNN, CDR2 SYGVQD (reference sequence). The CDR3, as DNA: TGCGCCAGCAGTAGGGACATCGACACCGGGGAGCTGTTTTTT. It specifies CASSRDIDTGELFF.

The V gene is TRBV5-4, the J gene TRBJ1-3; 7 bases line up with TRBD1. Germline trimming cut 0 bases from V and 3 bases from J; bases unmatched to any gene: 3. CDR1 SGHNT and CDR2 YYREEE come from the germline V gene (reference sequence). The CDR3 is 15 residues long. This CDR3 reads CASSLGQGGGNTIYF. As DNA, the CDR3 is TGTGCCAGCAGCTTGGGACAGGGAGGTGGAAACACCATATATTTT.

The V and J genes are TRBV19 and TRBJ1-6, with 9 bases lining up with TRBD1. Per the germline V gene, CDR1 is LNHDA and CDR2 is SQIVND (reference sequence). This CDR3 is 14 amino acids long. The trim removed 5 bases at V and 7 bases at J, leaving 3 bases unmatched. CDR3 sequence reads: CASSPGTGNSPLHF. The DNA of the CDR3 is TGTGCCAGTAGTCCGGGGACAGGGAATTCACCCCTCCACTTT.

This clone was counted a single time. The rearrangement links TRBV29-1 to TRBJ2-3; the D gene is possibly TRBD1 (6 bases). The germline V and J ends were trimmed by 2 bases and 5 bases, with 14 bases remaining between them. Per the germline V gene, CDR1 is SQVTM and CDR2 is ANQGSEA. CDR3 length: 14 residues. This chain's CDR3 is CSVESPARGDTQYF. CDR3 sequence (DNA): TGCAGCGTTGAATCTCCGGCCAGGGGAGATACGCAGTATTTT.

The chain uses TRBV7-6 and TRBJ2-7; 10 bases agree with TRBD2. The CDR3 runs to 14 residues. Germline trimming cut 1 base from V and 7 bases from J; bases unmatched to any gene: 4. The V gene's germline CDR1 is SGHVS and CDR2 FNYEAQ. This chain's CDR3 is CASSLVLAGAEQYF. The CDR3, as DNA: TGTGCCAGCAGCTTAGTTCTAGCGGGGGCTGAGCAGTACTTC.

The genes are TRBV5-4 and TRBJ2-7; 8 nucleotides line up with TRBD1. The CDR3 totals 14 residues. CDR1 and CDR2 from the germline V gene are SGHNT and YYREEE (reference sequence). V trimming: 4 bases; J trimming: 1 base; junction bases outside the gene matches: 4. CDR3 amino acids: CASSHRDRSYEQYF. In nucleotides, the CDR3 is TGTGCCAGCAGCCATCGGGACAGGTCCTACGAGCAGTACTTC.

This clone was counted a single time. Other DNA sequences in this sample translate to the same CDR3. The DNA of the CDR3 is TGTGCCAGCAGCGTAGCTGGGGGGCAAGAGACCCAGTACTTC. Translated: CASSVAGGQETQYF. The rearrangement uses TRBV9 and TRBJ2-5; tentative D call: TRBD2 (6 bases). The CDR3 covers 14 residues. The V and J ends lost 0 bases and 2 bases respectively, with 8 bases between them. Germline loops: CDR1 SGDLS, CDR2 YYNGEE.

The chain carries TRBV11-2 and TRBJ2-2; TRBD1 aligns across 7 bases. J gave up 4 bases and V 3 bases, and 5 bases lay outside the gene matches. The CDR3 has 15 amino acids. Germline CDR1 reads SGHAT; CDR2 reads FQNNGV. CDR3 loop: CASSFGQAPTGELFF. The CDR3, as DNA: TGTGCCAGCAGCTTTGGACAGGCCCCCACCGGGGAGCTGTTTTTT.

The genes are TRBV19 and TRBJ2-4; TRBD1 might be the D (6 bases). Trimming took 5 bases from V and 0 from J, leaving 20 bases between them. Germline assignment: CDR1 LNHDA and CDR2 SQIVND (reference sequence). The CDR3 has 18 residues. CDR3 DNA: TGTGCCAGTAGTGCCCAGGGGCAGTCGAGAATAGCCAAAAACATTCAGTACTTC. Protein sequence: CASSAQGQSRIAKNIQYF.

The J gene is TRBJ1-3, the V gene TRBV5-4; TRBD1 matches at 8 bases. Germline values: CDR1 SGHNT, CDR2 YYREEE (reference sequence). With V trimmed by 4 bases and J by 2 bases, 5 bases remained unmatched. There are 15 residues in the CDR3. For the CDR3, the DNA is TGTGCCAGCAGCCTCGGGACAGGCACTGGAAACACCATATATTTT. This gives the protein CASSLGTGTGNTIYF.

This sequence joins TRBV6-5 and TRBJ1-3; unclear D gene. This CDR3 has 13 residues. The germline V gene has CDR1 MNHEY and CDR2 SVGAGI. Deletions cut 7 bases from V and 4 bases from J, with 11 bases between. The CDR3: CASTRGWGNTIYF. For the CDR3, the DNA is TGTGCCAGCACCCGGGGTTGGGGAAACACCATATATTTT.

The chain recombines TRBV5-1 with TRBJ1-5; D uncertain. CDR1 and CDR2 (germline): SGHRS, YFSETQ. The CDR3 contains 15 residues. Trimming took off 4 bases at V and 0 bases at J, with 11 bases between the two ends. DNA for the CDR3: TGCGCCAGCAGCGTGGGAACGTATAGCAATCAGCCCCAGCATTTT. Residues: CASSVGTYSNQPQHF.

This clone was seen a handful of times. The CDR3 DNA is TGTGCCTGGAGGGAACAGGGGGATACTGAAGCTTTCTTT. It is translated as CAWREQGDTEAFF. This chain joins TRBV30 and TRBJ1-1, with 8 bases identical to TRBD1. J was trimmed by 5 bases and V by 3 bases; bases with no gene match: 5. Per the germline V gene, CDR1 is GTSNPN and CDR2 is SVGIG (reference sequence). The CDR3 totals 13 residues.

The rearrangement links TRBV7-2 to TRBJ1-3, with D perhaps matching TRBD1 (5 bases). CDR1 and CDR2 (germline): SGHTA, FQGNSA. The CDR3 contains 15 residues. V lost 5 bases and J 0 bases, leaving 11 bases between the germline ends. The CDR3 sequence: CASSTGTFSGNTIYF. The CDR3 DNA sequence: TGTGCCAGCAGCACCGGGACGTTCTCTGGAAACACCATATATTTT.

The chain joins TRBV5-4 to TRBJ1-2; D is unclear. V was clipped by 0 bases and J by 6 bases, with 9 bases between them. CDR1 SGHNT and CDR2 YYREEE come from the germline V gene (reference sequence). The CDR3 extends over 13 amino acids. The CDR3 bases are TGTGCCAGCAGCTTGGCGTCCTCGAATGGCTACACCTTC. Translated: CASSLASSNGYTF.

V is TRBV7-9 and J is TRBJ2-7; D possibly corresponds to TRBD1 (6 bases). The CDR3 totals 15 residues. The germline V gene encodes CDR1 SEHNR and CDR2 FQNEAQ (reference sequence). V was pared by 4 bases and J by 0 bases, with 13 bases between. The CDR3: CASSSRQDTSYEQYF. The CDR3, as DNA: TGTGCCAGCAGCTCTAGACAGGATACCTCCTACGAGCAGTACTTC.

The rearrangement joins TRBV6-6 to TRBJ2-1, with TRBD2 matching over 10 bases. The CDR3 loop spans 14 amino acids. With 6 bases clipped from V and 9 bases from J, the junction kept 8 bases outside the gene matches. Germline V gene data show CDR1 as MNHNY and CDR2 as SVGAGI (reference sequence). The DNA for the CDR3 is TGTGCCAGCAGGGGAGCGGGGGGGCGGATTGAGCAGTTCTTC. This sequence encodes CASRGAGGRIEQFF.

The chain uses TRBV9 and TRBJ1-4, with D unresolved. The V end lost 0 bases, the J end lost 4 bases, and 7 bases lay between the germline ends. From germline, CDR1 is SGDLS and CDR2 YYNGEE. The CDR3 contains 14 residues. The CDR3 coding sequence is TGTGCCAGCAGCGTAGGGGTCGTTAATGAAAAACTGTTTTTT. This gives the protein CASSVGVVNEKLFF. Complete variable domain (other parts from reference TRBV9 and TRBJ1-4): DSGVTQTPKHLITATGQRVTLRCSPRSGDLSVYWYQQSLDQGLQFLIQYYNGEERAKGNILERFSAQQFPDLHSELNLSSLELGDSALYFCASSVGVVNEKLFFGSGTQLSVL.

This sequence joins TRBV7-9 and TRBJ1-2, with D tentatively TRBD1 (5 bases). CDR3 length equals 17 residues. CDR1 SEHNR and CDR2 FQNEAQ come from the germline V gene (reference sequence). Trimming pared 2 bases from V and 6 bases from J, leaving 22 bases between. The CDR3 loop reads CASSLRGAARAENGYTF. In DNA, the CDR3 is TGTGCCAGCAGCTTAAGGGGCGCGGCCCGGGCGGAAAATGGCTACACCTTC.

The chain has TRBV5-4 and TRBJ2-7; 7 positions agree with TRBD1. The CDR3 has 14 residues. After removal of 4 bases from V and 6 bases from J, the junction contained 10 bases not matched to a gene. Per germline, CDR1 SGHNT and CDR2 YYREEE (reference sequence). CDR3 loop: CASSARQGTGEQYF. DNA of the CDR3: TGTGCCAGCAGCGCCAGACAGGGAACGGGCGAGCAGTACTTC.